Below are 3 T cell receptor beta chains sequenced from a single sample in a study of blood T cell repertoires in COVID-19. Profiling relied on immunoSEQ multiplex PCR, and the TCRdb table lists in-frame clones only, not all of them. The sample carries about 310,000 clones, under 90% recorded once. Specimen: peripheral blood. Source of these receptors: a woman aged 25 to 39 with COVID-19, enrolled during active disease.

This chain uses TRBV7-3 with TRBJ2-1, with 10 bases aligning to TRBD2. The V gene end was trimmed by 5 bases and the J gene end by 6 bases; junction bases not matched to a gene: 7. The CDR3 totals 15 residues. Per germline, CDR1 SGHTA and CDR2 FQGTGA. In DNA form, the CDR3 reads TGTGCCAGCAGCGCGGGACTAGCGCCAACCAATGAGCAGTTCTTC. As protein: CASSAGLAPTNEQFF.

V and J are TRBV9 and TRBJ2-5; possible D gene TRBD1, 6 bases. The germline V gene encodes CDR1 SGDLS and CDR2 YYNGEE. The V end was cut by 1 base, the J end by 3 bases, with 13 bases between. This CDR3 is 15 amino acids long. CDR3 DNA sequence: TGTGCCAGCAGCGTACGTACAGGGAGAAAAGAGACCCAGTACTTC. This gives the protein CASSVRTGRKETQYF.

The chain uses TRBV10-3 and TRBJ1-1, with D perhaps matching TRBD1 (5 bases). This CDR3 region has 12 residues. Trimming removed 10 bases at V and 6 bases at J, with 15 bases between. CDR1 and CDR2 from the germline V gene are ENHRY and SYGVKD. CDR3 residues: CATIDPGAEAFF. The CDR3 coding sequence is TGTGCCACCATTGATCCGGGGGCTGAAGCTTTCTTT.